The sequence of this TCR beta chain was determined in a study of cytomegalovirus exposure and HLA in healthy donors. Germline V CDR1 and CDR2: SGDLS, YYNGEE. The CDR3 is made up of 15 amino acids. Trimming removed 3 bases at V and 5 bases at J, with 15 bases between. Profiling relied on immunoSEQ multiplex PCR, and the TCRdb table lists in-frame clones only, not all of them. The profile shows 130,000 to 150,000 clones, about 86% of them singletons. The rearrangement uses TRBV9 and TRBJ2-1; the D is unclear. Sequencing was done on a sample of PBMCs. This clonotype was sampled from a man aged 18 to 29 in good health and CMV-seronegative. For the CDR3, the DNA is TGTGCCAGCAGCGCCGTCCTCACTCCCCACAATGAGCAGTTCTTC. Protein product: CASSAVLTPHNEQFF. The full variable domain, completed using reference TRBV9 and TRBJ2-1, is DSGVTQTPKHLITATGQRVTLRCSPRSGDLSVYWYQQSLDQGLQFLIQYYNGEERAKGNILERFSAQQFPDLHSELNLSSLELGDSALYFCASSAVLTPHNEQFFGPGTRLTVL.